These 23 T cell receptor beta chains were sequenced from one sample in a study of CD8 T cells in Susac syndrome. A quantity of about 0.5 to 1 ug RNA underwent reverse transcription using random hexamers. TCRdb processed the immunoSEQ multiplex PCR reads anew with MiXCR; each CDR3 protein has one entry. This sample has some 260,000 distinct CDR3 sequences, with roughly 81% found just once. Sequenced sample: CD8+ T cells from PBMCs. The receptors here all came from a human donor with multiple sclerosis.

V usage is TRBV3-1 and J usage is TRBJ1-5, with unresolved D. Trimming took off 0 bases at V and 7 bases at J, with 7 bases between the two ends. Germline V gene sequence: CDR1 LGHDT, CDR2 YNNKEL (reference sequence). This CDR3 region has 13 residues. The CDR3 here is CASSQEGRQPQHF. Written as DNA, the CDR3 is TGTGCCAGCAGCCAAGAGGGTCGGCAGCCCCAGCATTTT.

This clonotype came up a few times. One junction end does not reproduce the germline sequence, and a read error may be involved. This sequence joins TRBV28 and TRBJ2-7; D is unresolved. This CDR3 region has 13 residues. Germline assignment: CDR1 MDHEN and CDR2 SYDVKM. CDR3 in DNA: TGTGCCAGCAGGGTCCCTGGCGCCTACGAGCAGTATTTC. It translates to CASRVPGAYEQYF.

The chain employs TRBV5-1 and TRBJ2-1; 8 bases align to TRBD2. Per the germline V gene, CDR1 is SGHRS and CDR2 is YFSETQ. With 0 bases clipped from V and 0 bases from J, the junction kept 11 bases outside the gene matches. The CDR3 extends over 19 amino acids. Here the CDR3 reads CASSLAGSSGLSSYNEQFF. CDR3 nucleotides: TGCGCCAGCAGCTTGGCCGGGTCTAGCGGGCTAAGCTCCTACAATGAGCAGTTCTTC.

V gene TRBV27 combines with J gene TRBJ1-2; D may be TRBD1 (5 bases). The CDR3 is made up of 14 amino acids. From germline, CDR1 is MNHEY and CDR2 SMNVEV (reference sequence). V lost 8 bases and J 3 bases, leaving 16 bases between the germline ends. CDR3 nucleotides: TGTGCCAGCGGCTTGATCCAGGGTCACTATGGCTACACCTTC. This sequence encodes CASGLIQGHYGYTF.

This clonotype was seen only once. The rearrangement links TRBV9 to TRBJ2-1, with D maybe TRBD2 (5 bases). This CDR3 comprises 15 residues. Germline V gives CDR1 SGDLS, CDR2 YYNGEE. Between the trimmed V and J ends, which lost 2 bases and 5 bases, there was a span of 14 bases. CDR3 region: CASSVGGYQNNEQFF. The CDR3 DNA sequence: TGTGCCAGCAGCGTCGGAGGCTACCAAAACAATGAGCAGTTCTTC.

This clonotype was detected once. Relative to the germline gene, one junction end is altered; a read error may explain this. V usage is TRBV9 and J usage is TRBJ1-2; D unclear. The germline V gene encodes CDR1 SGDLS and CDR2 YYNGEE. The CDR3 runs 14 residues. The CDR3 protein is CASSMDGRFYGYAF. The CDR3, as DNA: TGTGCCAGCAGCATGGACGGACGGTTCTATGGCTACGCCTTC.

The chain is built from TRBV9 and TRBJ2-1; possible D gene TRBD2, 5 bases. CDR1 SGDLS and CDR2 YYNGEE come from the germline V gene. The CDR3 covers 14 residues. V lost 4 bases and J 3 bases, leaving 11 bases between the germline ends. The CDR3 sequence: CASSSRTDYNEQFF. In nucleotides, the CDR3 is TGTGCCAGCAGCTCCAGGACTGACTACAATGAGCAGTTCTTC.

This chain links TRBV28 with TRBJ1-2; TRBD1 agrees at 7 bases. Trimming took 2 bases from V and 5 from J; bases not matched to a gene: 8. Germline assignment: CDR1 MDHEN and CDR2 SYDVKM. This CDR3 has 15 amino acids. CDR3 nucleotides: TGTGCCAGCAGTTTAACGTCCGGGACAGCTTATGGCTACACCTTC. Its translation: CASSLTSGTAYGYTF.

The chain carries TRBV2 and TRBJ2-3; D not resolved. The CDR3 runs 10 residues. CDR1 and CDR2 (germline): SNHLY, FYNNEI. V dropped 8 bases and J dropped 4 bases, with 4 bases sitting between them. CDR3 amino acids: CASEADTQYF. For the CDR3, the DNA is TGTGCCAGCGAGGCAGATACGCAGTATTTT.

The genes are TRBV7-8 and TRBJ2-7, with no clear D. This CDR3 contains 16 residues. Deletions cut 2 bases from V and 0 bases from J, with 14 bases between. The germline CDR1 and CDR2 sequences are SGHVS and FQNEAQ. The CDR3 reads CASSLIRGASSYEQYF. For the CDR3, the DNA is TGTGCCAGCAGCTTAATCCGTGGAGCCAGCTCCTACGAGCAGTACTTC.

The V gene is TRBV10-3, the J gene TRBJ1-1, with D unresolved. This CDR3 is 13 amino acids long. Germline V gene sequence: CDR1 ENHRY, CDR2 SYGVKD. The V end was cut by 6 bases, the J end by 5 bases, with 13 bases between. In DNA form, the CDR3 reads TGTGCCATCAGACCAGACGGAGGAACTGAAGCTTTCTTT. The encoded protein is CAIRPDGGTEAFF.

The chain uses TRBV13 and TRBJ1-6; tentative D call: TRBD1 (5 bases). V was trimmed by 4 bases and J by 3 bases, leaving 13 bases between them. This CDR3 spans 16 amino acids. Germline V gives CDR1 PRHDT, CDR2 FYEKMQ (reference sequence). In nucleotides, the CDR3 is TGTGCCAGCAGCTCCGGTGGGGCGTACTATAATTCACCCCTCCACTTT. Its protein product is CASSSGGAYYNSPLHF.

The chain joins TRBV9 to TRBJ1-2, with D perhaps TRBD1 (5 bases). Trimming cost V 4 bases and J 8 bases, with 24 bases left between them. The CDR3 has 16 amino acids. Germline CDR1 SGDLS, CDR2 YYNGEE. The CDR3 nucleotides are TGTGCCAGCAGCACCAGTCAGGGACTGAGCAGAGGGGGCTACACCTTC. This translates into CASSTSQGLSRGGYTF.

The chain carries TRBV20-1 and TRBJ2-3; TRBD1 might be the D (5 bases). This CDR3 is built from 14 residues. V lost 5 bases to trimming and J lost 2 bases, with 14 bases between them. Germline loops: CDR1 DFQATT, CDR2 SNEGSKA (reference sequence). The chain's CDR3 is CSAWGPPYTDTQYF. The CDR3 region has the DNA TGCAGTGCTTGGGGCCCCCCATACACAGATACGCAGTATTTT.

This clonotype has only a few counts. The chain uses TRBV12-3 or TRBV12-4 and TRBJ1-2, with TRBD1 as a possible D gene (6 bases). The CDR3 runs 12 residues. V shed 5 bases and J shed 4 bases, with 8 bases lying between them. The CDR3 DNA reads TGTGCCAGCAGTGCGGACAGCTATGGCTACACCTTC. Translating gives CASSADSYGYTF.

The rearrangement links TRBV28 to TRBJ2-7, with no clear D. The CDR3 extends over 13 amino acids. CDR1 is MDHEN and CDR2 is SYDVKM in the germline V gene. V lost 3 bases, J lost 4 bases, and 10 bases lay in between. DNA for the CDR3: TGTGCCAGCAGTTTTTTCCAAGGATACGAGCAGTACTTC. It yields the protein CASSFFQGYEQYF.

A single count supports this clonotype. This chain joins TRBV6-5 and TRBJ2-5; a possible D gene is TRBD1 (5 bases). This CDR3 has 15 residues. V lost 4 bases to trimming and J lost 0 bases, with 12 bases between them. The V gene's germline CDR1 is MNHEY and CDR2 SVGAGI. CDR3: CASSSRTQDQETQYF. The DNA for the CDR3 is TGTGCCAGCAGTTCCCGTACACAGGACCAAGAGACCCAGTACTTC.

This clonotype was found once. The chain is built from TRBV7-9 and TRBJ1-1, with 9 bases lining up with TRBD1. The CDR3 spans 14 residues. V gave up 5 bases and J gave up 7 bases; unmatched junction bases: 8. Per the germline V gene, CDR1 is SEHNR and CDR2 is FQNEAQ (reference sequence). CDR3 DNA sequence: TGTGCCAGCAGCCCTCCCGGGACAGGGTTTGAAGCTTTCTTT. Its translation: CASSPPGTGFEAFF.

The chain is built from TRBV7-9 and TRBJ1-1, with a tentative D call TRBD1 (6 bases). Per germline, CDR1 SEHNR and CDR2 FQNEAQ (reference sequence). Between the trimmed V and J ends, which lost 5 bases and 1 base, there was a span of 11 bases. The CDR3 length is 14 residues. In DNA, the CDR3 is TGTGCCAGCAGCGGTACAGGGCCGAACACTGAAGCTTTCTTT. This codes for CASSGTGPNTEAFF. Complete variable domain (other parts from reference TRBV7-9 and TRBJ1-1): DTGVSQNPRHKITKRGQNVTFRCDPISEHNRLYWYRQTLGQGPEFLTYFQNEAQLEKSRLLSDRFSAERPKGSFSTLEIQRTEQGDSAMYLCASSGTGPNTEAFFGQGTRLTVV.

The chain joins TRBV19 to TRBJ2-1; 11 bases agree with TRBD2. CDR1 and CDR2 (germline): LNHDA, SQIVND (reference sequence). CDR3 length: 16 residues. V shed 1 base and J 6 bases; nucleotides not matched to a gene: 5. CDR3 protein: CASSIALAGASNEQFF. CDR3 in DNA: TGTGCCAGTAGTATAGCACTAGCGGGGGCGAGCAATGAGCAGTTCTTC.

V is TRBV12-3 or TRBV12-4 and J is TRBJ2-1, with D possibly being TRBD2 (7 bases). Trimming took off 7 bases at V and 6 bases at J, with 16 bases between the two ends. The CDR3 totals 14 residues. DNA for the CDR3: TGTGCCAGCACTCAAGGGGGGGGGATCAATGAGCAGTTCTTC. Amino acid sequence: CASTQGGGINEQFF.

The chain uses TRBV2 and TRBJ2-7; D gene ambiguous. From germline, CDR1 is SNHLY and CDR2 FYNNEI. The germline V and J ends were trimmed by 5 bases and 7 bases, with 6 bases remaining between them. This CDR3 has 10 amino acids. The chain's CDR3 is CASSRREQYF. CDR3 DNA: TGTGCCAGCAGTAGACGTGAGCAGTACTTC.

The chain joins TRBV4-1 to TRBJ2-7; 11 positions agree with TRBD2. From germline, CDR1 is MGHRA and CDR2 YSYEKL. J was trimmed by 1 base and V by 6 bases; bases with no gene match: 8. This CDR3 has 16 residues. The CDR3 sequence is CASRPGLAVRSYEQYF. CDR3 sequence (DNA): TGCGCCAGCAGACCGGGACTAGCGGTCAGATCCTACGAGCAGTACTTC.